Presented here are 7 T cell receptor beta chains from one specimen sequenced in a study of blood T cell repertoires in COVID-19. Sequenced by immunoSEQ multiplex PCR; TCRdb stores in-frame clones only, minus some. Of about 260,000 clones in the sample, about 90% were seen once. Sequencing was done on a sample of peripheral blood. The receptors come from a woman between 65 and 79 years old with COVID-19, enrolled during active disease.

This rearrangement joins TRBV2 to TRBJ1-1; 8 nucleotides match TRBD1. CDR1 is SNHLY, CDR2 FYNNEI, per germline. CDR3 length: 15 residues. The V and J ends lost 8 bases and 2 bases, in that order; junction bases with no gene match: 10. CDR3 nucleotide sequence: TGTGCCAGCTTGCAGGGGGCGAATTCTAACACTGAAGCTTTCTTT. Translated: CASLQGANSNTEAFF.

The chain employs TRBV28 and TRBJ1-6; possibly TRBD1 for D (6 bases). V was clipped by 9 bases and J by 9 bases, with 12 bases between them. Germline V gene sequence: CDR1 MDHEN, CDR2 SYDVKM. The CDR3 consists of 12 residues. The chain's CDR3 is CASHTGISPLHF. The DNA for the CDR3 is TGTGCCAGTCATACAGGGATTTCACCCCTCCACTTT.

V and J are TRBV6-4 and TRBJ1-1; D is unclear. Germline assignment: CDR1 MRHNA and CDR2 SNTAGT. This CDR3 contains 15 residues. V was trimmed by 0 bases and J by 1 base, leaving 9 bases between them. The CDR3: CASSDSTTGNTEAFF. CDR3 in DNA: TGTGCCAGCAGTGACTCGACCACGGGGAACACTGAAGCTTTCTTT.

This chain connects TRBV29-1 to TRBJ2-2, with 8 bases matching TRBD1. Germline values: CDR1 SQVTM, CDR2 ANQGSEA. This CDR3 comprises 15 residues. After removal of 6 bases from V and 5 bases from J, the junction contained 11 bases not matched to a gene. CDR3: CSVSPRGRWTGELFF. The CDR3 DNA reads TGCAGCGTATCCCCCAGGGGGCGATGGACCGGGGAGCTGTTTTTT.

V gene TRBV30 combines with J gene TRBJ1-2; the match to TRBD1 covers 9 bases. J lost 5 bases, V lost 3 bases, and 4 bases had no gene match. Germline CDR1 reads GTSNPN; CDR2 reads SVGIG (reference sequence). This CDR3 region has 13 residues. CDR3: CAWRGQGRYGYTF. The CDR3 DNA follows: TGTGCCTGGAGGGGACAGGGTCGTTATGGCTACACCTTC.

In its sample, this clone was seen a few times. V is TRBV11-2 and J is TRBJ2-7; TRBD2 agrees at 10 bases. Looked up from germline, CDR1 is SGHAT and CDR2 is FQNNGV. V trimming: 2 bases; J trimming: 8 bases; junction bases outside the gene matches: 6. This CDR3 is 14 amino acids long. As DNA, the CDR3 is TGTGCCAGCAGCTTATCGGCTAGCGGGAGAAAGCAGTACTTC. This translates into CASSLSASGRKQYF.

The chain carries TRBV24-1 and TRBJ2-3; 7 nucleotides agree with TRBD2. This CDR3 contains 16 residues. V was clipped by 0 bases and J by 7 bases; unmatched bases: 9. In germline, CDR1 is KGHDR, CDR2 SFDVKD. CDR3 sequence reads: CATSDLPSGRSYTQYF. The CDR3 bases are TGTGCCACCAGTGATTTGCCTAGCGGACGCTCCTATACGCAGTATTTT.